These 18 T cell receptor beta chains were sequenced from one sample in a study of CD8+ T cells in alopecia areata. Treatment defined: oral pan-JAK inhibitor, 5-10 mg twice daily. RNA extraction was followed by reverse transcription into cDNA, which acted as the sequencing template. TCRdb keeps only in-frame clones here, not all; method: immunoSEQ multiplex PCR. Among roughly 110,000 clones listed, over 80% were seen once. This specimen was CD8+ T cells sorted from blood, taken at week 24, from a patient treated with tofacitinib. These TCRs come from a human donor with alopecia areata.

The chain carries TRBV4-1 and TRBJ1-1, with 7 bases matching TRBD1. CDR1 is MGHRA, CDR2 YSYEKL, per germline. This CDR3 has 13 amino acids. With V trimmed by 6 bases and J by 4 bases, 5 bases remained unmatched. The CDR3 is CASRQGIGTEAFF. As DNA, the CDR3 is TGCGCCAGCAGACAGGGGATAGGCACTGAAGCTTTCTTT.

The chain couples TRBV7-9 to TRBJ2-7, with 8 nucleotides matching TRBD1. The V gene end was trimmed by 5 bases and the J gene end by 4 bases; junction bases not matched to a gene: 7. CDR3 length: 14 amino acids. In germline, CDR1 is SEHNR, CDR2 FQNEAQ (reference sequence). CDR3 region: CASSIKRTGYEQYF. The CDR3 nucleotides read TGTGCCAGCAGCATAAAAAGGACAGGGTACGAGCAGTACTTC.

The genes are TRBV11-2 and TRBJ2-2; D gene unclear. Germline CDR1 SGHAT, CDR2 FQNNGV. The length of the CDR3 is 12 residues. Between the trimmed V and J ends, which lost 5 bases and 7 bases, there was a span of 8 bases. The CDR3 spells CASSTRGGELFF. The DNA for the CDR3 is TGTGCCAGCAGCACGAGAGGCGGGGAGCTGTTTTTT. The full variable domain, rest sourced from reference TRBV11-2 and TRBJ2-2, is EAGVAQSPRYKIIEKRQSVAFWCNPISGHATLYWYQQILGQGPKLLIQFQNNGVVDDSQLPKDRFSAERLKGVDSTLKIQPAKLEDSAVYLCASSTRGGELFFGEGSRLTVL.

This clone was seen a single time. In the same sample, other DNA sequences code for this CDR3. The CDR3 bases are TGTGCCAGCAGTTACTCCTCTTACACCGGGGAGCTGTTTTTT. Translating gives CASSYSSYTGELFF. The V and J genes are TRBV6-5 and TRBJ2-2; D is uncertain. The germline CDR1 and CDR2 sequences are MNHEY and SVGAGI. The CDR3 is made up of 14 amino acids. The germline V and J ends were trimmed by 0 bases and 3 bases, with 5 bases remaining between them.

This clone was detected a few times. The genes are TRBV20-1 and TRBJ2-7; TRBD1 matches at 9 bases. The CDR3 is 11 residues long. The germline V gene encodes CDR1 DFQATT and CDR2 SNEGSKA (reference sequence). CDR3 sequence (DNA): TGCAGAAGACAGGGGGTAGACGAGCAGTACTTC. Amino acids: CRRQGVDEQYF.

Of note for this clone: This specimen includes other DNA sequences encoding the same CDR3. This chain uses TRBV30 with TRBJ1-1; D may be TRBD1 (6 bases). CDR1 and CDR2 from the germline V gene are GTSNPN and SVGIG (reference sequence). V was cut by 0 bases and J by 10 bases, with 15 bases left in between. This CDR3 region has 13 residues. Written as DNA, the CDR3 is TGTGCCTGGAGTGTACGTCAGGGGCTGGTAGCTTTCTTT. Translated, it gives CAWSVRQGLVAFF.

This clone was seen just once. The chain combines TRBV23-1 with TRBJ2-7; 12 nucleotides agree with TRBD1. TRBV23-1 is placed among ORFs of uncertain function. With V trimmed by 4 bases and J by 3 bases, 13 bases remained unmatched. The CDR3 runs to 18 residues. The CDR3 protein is CASSRPGQGATCIYEQYF. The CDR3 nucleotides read TGCGCCAGCAGTCGGCCGGGACAGGGGGCAACTTGTATCTACGAGCAGTACTTC.

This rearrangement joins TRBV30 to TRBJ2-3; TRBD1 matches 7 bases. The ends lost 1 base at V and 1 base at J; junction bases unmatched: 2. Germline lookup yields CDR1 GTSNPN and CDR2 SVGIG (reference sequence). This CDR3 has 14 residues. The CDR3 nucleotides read TGTGCCTGGAGTGGGACAGGCCGCACAGATACGCAGTATTTT. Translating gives CAWSGTGRTDTQYF.

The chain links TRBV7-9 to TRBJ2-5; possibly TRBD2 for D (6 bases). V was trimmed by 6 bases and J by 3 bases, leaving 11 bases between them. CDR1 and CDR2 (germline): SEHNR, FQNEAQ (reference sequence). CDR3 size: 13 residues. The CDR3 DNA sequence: TGTGCCAGCAGGCCGGGACTCGAAGAGACCCAGTACTTC. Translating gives CASRPGLEETQYF.

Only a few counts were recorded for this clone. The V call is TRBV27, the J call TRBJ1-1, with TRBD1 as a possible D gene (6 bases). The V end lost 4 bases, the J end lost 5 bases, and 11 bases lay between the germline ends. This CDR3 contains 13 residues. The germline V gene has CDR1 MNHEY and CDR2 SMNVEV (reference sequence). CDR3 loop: CASSWGRLTEAFF. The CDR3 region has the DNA TGTGCCAGCAGTTGGGGGCGACTTACTGAAGCTTTCTTT.

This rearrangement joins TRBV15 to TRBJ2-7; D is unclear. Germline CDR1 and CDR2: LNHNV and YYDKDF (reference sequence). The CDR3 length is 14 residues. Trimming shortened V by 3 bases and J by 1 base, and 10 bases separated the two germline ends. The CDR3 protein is CATSRLESSYEQYF. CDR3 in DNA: TGTGCCACCAGCAGGCTAGAGAGTTCCTACGAGCAGTACTTC.

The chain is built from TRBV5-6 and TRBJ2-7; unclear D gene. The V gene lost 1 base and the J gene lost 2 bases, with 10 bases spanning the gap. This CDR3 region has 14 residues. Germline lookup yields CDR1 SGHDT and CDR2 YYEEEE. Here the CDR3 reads CASSLKFSPYEQYF. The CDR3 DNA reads TGTGCCAGCAGCTTGAAATTTAGCCCCTACGAGCAGTACTTC.

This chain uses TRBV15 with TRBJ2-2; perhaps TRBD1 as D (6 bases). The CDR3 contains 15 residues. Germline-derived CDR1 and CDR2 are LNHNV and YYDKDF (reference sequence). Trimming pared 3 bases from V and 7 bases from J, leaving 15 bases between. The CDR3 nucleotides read TGTGCCACCAGCAGTTCTTGGGGGCCCGGCGGGGAGCTGTTTTTT. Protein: CATSSSWGPGGELFF.

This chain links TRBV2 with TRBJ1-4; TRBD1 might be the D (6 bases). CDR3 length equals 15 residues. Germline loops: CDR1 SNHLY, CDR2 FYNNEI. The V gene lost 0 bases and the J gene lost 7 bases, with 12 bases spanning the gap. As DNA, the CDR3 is TGTGCCAGCAGTGAAGCACAGGGTTCCCCTGAAAAACTGTTTTTT. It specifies CASSEAQGSPEKLFF. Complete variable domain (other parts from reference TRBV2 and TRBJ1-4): EPEVTQTPSHQVTQMGQEVILRCVPISNHLYFYWYRQILGQKVEFLVSFYNNEISEKSEIFDDQFSVERPDGSNFTLKIRSTKLEDSAMYFCASSEAQGSPEKLFFGSGTQLSVL.

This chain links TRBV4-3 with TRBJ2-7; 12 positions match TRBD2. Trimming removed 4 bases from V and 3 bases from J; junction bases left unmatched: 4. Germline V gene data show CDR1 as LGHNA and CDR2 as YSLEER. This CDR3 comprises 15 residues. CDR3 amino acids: CASSPRLAGDYEQYF. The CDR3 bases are TGCGCCAGCAGCCCCAGACTAGCGGGGGACTACGAGCAGTACTTC.

In nucleotides, the CDR3 is TGTGCCAGCAGCTTAGCTCCGGGACTCCATCGGGATACGCAGTATTTT. This sequence encodes CASSLAPGLHRDTQYF. The genes are TRBV7-8 and TRBJ2-3, with D possibly matching TRBD2 (6 bases). Germline V CDR1 and CDR2: SGHVS, FQNEAQ. V gave up 0 bases and J gave up 6 bases, with 16 bases separating them. The CDR3 sequence is 16 residues long. The variable domain in full, with the rest retrieved from reference TRBV7-8 and TRBJ2-3, is GAGVSQSPRYKVAKRGQDVALRCDPISGHVSLFWYQQALGQGPEFLTYFQNEAQLDKSGLPSDRFFAERPEGSVSTLKIQRTQQEDSAVYLCASSLAPGLHRDTQYFGPGTRLTVL.

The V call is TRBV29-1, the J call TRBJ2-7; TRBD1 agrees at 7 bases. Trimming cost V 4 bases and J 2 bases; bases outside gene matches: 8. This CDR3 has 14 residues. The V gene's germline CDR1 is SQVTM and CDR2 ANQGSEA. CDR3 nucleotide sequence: TGCAGCGTTGTTCCTCCGGGACAGCCCTACGAGCAGTACTTC. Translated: CSVVPPGQPYEQYF.

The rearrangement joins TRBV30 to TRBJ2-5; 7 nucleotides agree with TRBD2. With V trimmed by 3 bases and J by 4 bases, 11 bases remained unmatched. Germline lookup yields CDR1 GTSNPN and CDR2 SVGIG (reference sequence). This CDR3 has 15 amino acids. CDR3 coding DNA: TGTGCCTGGAGCCCTTACTTAGGGAGGGGAGAGACCCAGTACTTC. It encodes CAWSPYLGRGETQYF.